These 24 T cell receptor beta chains came from one sample sequenced in a study of blood T cell repertoires in COVID-19. Data came from immunoSEQ multiplex PCR; TCRdb stores just in-frame clones and leaves some out. The sample carries 25,000 to 35,000 clones, about 85% recorded once. Sequences were obtained from peripheral blood. These receptors all come from a human donor in a cohort sampled during active COVID-19.

The rearrangement uses TRBV7-3 and TRBJ2-3; TRBD2 matches at 13 bases. Germline V CDR1 and CDR2: SGHTA, FQGTGA. CDR3 size: 16 residues. With V trimmed by 3 bases and J by 4 bases, 4 bases remained unmatched. The CDR3 here is CASSLTSGGPPDTQYF. The DNA for the CDR3 is TGTGCCAGCAGCTTGACTAGCGGGGGGCCACCAGATACGCAGTATTTT.

The J gene is TRBJ1-1, the V gene TRBV6-2 or TRBV6-3, with D perhaps matching TRBD1 (6 bases). The CDR3 covers 16 residues. V was pared by 6 bases and J by 4 bases, with 21 bases between. The germline gives CDR1 MNHEY, CDR2 SVGEGT. The CDR3 loop reads CASSRAPTGLVTEAFF. CDR3 in DNA: TGTGCCAGCAGCCGAGCGCCAACAGGGTTGGTCACTGAAGCTTTCTTT.

This clone was recorded once. Additional DNA sequences in this sample encode the identical CDR3. The chain combines TRBV28 with TRBJ1-4; weak D call: TRBD1 (6 bases). With 4 bases removed from V and 7 bases from J, the gap between germline ends came to 13 bases. Germline V gene data show CDR1 as MDHEN and CDR2 as SYDVKM. This CDR3 spans 14 amino acids. DNA of the CDR3: TGTGCCAGCAGTTCGGGGGGCAGGGGTGAAAAACTGTTTTTT. Residues: CASSSGGRGEKLFF.

The V call is TRBV5-6, the J call TRBJ2-1; the match to TRBD1 covers 7 bases. With V trimmed by 0 bases and J by 4 bases, 7 bases remained unmatched. The length of the CDR3 is 16 residues. CDR1 SGHDT and CDR2 YYEEEE come from the germline V gene. CDR3 coding DNA: TGTGCCAGCAGCTTGGAAAAGGGGGCTCGGTACAATGAGCAGTTCTTC. This sequence encodes CASSLEKGARYNEQFF.

The chain carries TRBV7-2 and TRBJ2-5, with D unresolved. The CDR3 is 15 residues long. V shed 1 base and J shed 3 bases, with 12 bases lying between them. Per the germline V gene, CDR1 is SGHTA and CDR2 is FQGNSA. The CDR3 DNA sequence: TGTGCCAGCAGCTTAGTTGTCTTGCGGAAAGAGACCCAGTACTTC. This sequence encodes CASSLVVLRKETQYF.

Concerning this clone: This specimen includes other DNA sequences encoding the same CDR3. The chain couples TRBV5-1 to TRBJ2-5, with 8 bases aligning to TRBD1. The CDR3 spans 15 residues. The V gene end was trimmed by 0 bases and the J gene end by 0 bases; junction bases not matched to a gene: 1. Germline CDR1 reads SGHRS; CDR2 reads YFSETQ. CDR3 DNA sequence: TGCGCCAGCAGCTTGGGGACAGGGAACCAAGAGACCCAGTACTTC. Protein: CASSLGTGNQETQYF.

The chain employs TRBV7-9 and TRBJ1-1; D may be TRBD1 (6 bases). This CDR3 comprises 14 residues. V lost 3 bases, J lost 1 base, and 9 bases lay in between. Per germline, CDR1 SEHNR and CDR2 FQNEAQ (reference sequence). CDR3 sequence reads: CASSLGRGNTEAFF. In nucleotides, the CDR3 is TGTGCCAGCAGCTTGGGCAGGGGGAACACTGAAGCTTTCTTT.

The chain combines TRBV12-2 with TRBJ1-1. TRBV12-2 is flagged as a pseudogene. The length of the CDR3 is 13 residues. CDR3 coding DNA: TGTGCGGACTATTGGTGGGGGAACACTGAAGCTTTCTTT. As protein: CADYWWGNTEAFF.

This rearrangement joins TRBV5-1 to TRBJ2-1, with D perhaps matching TRBD2 (6 bases). Germline V lookup: CDR1 SGHRS, CDR2 YFSETQ. The germline V and J ends were trimmed by 0 bases and 5 bases, with 15 bases remaining between them. This CDR3 has 16 amino acids. Here the CDR3 DNA reads TGCGCCAGCAGCTTGGGGACTATCCAGACCCACAATGAGCAGTTCTTC. It codes for CASSLGTIQTHNEQFF.

This clone has only a few counts. V gene TRBV9 combines with J gene TRBJ2-7, with 8 bases lining up with TRBD2. After removal of 0 bases from V and 6 bases from J, the junction contained 5 bases not matched to a gene. This CDR3 comprises 14 residues. The germline V gene has CDR1 SGDLS and CDR2 YYNGEE. CDR3 loop: CASSVAPGTSEQYF. CDR3 nucleotides: TGTGCCAGCAGCGTAGCCCCCGGGACTAGCGAGCAGTACTTC.

The CDR3 sequence: CASSLGSSNEKLFF. Here the CDR3 DNA reads TGCGCCAGCAGCTTAGGTAGCTCTAATGAAAAACTGTTTTTT. This sequence joins TRBV5-1 and TRBJ1-4; no reliable D call. Germline V CDR1 and CDR2: SGHRS, YFSETQ. This CDR3 is built from 14 residues. The germline V and J ends were trimmed by 2 bases and 3 bases, with 8 bases remaining between them.

The chain combines TRBV2 with TRBJ2-5, with 7 bases identical to TRBD1. Germline V lookup: CDR1 SNHLY, CDR2 FYNNEI. CDR3 size: 16 residues. V trimming: 0 bases; J trimming: 6 bases; junction bases outside the gene matches: 10. CDR3 sequence (DNA): TGTGCCAGCAGTGAAGCGTCCTCGACAGGGTCACAGACCCAGTACTTC. Its translation: CASSEASSTGSQTQYF.

The chain recombines TRBV6-6 with TRBJ2-7, with TRBD1 as a possible D gene (6 bases). Looked up from germline, CDR1 is MNHNY and CDR2 is SVGAGI (reference sequence). V lost 2 bases and J 6 bases, leaving 14 bases between the germline ends. The length of the CDR3 is 14 residues. The CDR3 region is CASSYGDTRGEQYF. CDR3 nucleotide sequence: TGTGCCAGCAGTTACGGGGACACCCGCGGCGAGCAGTACTTC.

The rearrangement joins TRBV6-6 to TRBJ2-1; weak D call: TRBD2 (6 bases). The CDR3 runs to 15 residues. V was cut by 2 bases and J by 4 bases, with 12 bases left in between. Germline V gene sequence: CDR1 MNHNY, CDR2 SVGAGI (reference sequence). CDR3 sequence reads: CASSYRDLFYNEQFF. The CDR3 DNA is TGTGCCAGCAGTTACCGGGACTTATTTTACAATGAGCAGTTCTTC.

V gene TRBV9 combines with J gene TRBJ2-5; 9 bases agree with TRBD1. The CDR3 has 16 amino acids. V gave up 4 bases and J gave up 5 bases; unmatched junction bases: 12. Germline CDR1 SGDLS, CDR2 YYNGEE. In DNA, the CDR3 is TGTGCCAGCAGCCCTAGGGGGGACAGGGAGCGGGAGACCCAGTACTTC. Translated, it gives CASSPRGDRERETQYF.

The J gene is TRBJ1-3, the V gene TRBV6-5; D not resolved. V lost 6 bases and J lost 2, with 14 bases in between. Per the germline V gene, CDR1 is MNHEY and CDR2 is SVGAGI. This CDR3 spans 15 amino acids. CDR3 DNA: TGTGCCAGCAGCCCGAGTATGGTTGCTGGAAACACCATATATTTT. Translated: CASSPSMVAGNTIYF.

In regard to this clone: The junction departs from the called germline gene at one end, perhaps through a read error. This chain joins TRBV20-1 and TRBJ1-6, with 10 bases aligning to TRBD1. CDR1 and CDR2 (germline): DFQATT, SNEGSKA (reference sequence). The CDR3 is 16 residues long. This CDR3 is CRASLPGQGYNSPLHF. In DNA, the CDR3 is TGCAGGGCTAGTCTACCGGGACAGGGGTATAATTCACCCCTCCACTTT.

V gene TRBV5-1 combines with J gene TRBJ2-5; tentatively, D is TRBD1 (6 bases). This CDR3 region has 16 residues. Germline assignment: CDR1 SGHRS and CDR2 YFSETQ. Between the trimmed V and J ends, which lost 0 bases and 2 bases, there was a span of 14 bases. The CDR3 here is CASSLASRGIQETQYF. In nucleotides, the CDR3 is TGCGCCAGCAGCTTGGCCTCCAGGGGCATTCAAGAGACCCAGTACTTC.

J is TRBJ1-5 and V is TRBV15, with TRBD1 identical over 8 bases. The CDR3 runs to 14 residues. CDR1 and CDR2 (germline): LNHNV, YYDKDF (reference sequence). With 9 bases clipped from V and 0 bases from J, the junction kept 4 bases outside the gene matches. In DNA form, the CDR3 reads TGTGCCACACGGCAGGGGGCTAGCAATCAGCCCCAGCATTTT. Amino acids: CATRQGASNQPQHF.

The chain combines TRBV9 with TRBJ2-1, with 8 positions matching TRBD2. From germline, CDR1 is SGDLS and CDR2 YYNGEE. This CDR3 spans 14 amino acids. J was trimmed by 7 bases and V by 0 bases; bases with no gene match: 3. Here the CDR3 DNA reads TGTGCCAGCAGCGTAGGTAGCGGGGCGAATGAGCAGTTCTTC. It translates to CASSVGSGANEQFF.

The chain uses TRBV28 and TRBJ2-5; 9 nucleotides agree with TRBD2. The germline V gene has CDR1 MDHEN and CDR2 SYDVKM. After removal of 5 bases from V and 5 bases from J, the junction contained 6 bases not matched to a gene. The length of the CDR3 is 14 residues. CDR3 in amino acids: CASSASGMMETQYF. As DNA, the CDR3 is TGTGCCAGCAGTGCTAGCGGGATGATGGAGACCCAGTACTTC.

This clone was seen only a few times. The V gene is TRBV12-3 or TRBV12-4, the J gene TRBJ1-1; D is ambiguous. Trimming cost V 2 bases and J 1 base, with 5 bases left between them. The CDR3 spans 13 residues. CDR3 residues: CASSLQSNTEAFF. CDR3 nucleotides: TGTGCCAGCAGTTTACAGTCGAACACTGAAGCTTTCTTT.

V is TRBV5-5 and J is TRBJ1-1, with D unclear. Germline V CDR1 and CDR2: SGHKS, YYEKEE (reference sequence). CDR3 size: 15 residues. The V gene lost 0 bases and the J gene lost 2 bases, with 11 bases spanning the gap. CDR3 protein: CASSLGASPNTEAFF. The CDR3 coding sequence is TGTGCCAGCAGCTTGGGGGCCAGCCCAAACACTGAAGCTTTCTTT.

The chain uses TRBV27 and TRBJ2-7; possible D gene TRBD2, 5 bases. The CDR3 contains 13 residues. The ends were cut back, 3 bases at V and 6 bases at J, with 12 bases in the middle. Germline loops: CDR1 MNHEY, CDR2 SMNVEV (reference sequence). For the CDR3, the DNA is TGTGCCAGCAGTTTGACGGGGAATGCCGAGCAGTACTTC. Amino acids: CASSLTGNAEQYF.